Each of the 21 T cell receptor beta chains below was sequenced from the same sample in a study of shared clonotypes between healthy human individuals. Assay: immunoSEQ multiplex PCR; the TCRdb copy retains only in-frame clones and omits some. The table includes some 1.4 million clones, roughly 97% detected once. The material sequenced was naive CD4+ T cells sorted from blood. Subset in this sample: CD45RA+ positively selected. The receptors derive from a man aged 25-40 years in good health.

The CDR3 nucleotides are TGTGCCAGTAGTGGCCGGGAAGGGACCCAGTACTTC. This translates into CASSGREGTQYF. The genes are TRBV19 and TRBJ2-5; D perhaps matches TRBD2 (5 bases). The CDR3 is 12 amino acids. V was shortened by 5 bases and J by 7 bases, with 11 bases between the two germline ends. The germline V gene has CDR1 LNHDA and CDR2 SQIVND (reference sequence).

The gene calls are TRBV5-1 and TRBJ2-1; 10 nucleotides match TRBD2. The CDR3 contains 14 residues. Losses at the gene ends were 3 bases for V and 7 bases for J; bases not matched to a gene: 4. Germline assignment: CDR1 SGHRS and CDR2 YFSETQ. The CDR3 nucleotides are TGCGCCAGCAGCTCGGAGACTAGCGGGAATGAGCAGTTCTTC. Protein sequence: CASSSETSGNEQFF.

The V and J genes are TRBV29-1 and TRBJ2-3, with D maybe TRBD1 (6 bases). V was clipped by 0 bases and J by 0 bases, with 10 bases between them. The CDR3 length is 15 residues. The germline V gene encodes CDR1 SQVTM and CDR2 ANQGSEA. CDR3 DNA sequence: TGCAGCGTTGAAGATAAGGGACATAGCACAGATACGCAGTATTTT. This codes for CSVEDKGHSTDTQYF.

CDR3 amino acids: CASSLTGQGWGDTQYF. The CDR3 DNA follows: TGCGCCAGCAGCTTGACCGGACAGGGATGGGGAGATACGCAGTATTTT. The V call is TRBV5-1, the J call TRBJ2-3; 8 bases line up with TRBD1. The germline V gene has CDR1 SGHRS and CDR2 YFSETQ. The CDR3 runs to 16 residues. Trimming cost V 1 base and J 5 bases; bases outside gene matches: 9.

This clone is a singleton in its sample. CDR3 region: CASSHQSPGLAGDYEQYF. Written as DNA, the CDR3 is TGCGCCAGCAGCCACCAATCACCGGGACTAGCGGGAGACTACGAGCAGTACTTC. V is TRBV5-1 and J is TRBJ2-7, with 14 nucleotides matching TRBD2. This CDR3 is 18 amino acids long. The J segment lost 3 bases and the V segment lost 4 bases, leaving 12 bases of the junction unmatched. The germline V gene has CDR1 SGHRS and CDR2 YFSETQ.

The chain employs TRBV27 and TRBJ2-2; D possibly corresponds to TRBD2 (5 bases). The CDR3 loop spans 14 amino acids. Germline-derived CDR1 and CDR2 are MNHEY and SMNVEV (reference sequence). V lost 3 bases, J lost 1 base, and 6 bases lay in between. The CDR3 sequence is CASSFGLNTGELFF. The CDR3 bases are TGTGCCAGCAGTTTCGGACTGAACACCGGGGAGCTGTTTTTT.

The chain has TRBV7-2 and TRBJ2-5, with D possibly TRBD1 on 6 matching bases. This CDR3 has 16 residues. V lost 2 bases, J lost 2 bases, and 15 bases lay in between. The germline V gene has CDR1 SGHTA and CDR2 FQGNSA. CDR3 DNA: TGTGCCAGCAGCTTAAGCCTGCAGGGGCGACAAGAGACCCAGTACTTC. It codes for CASSLSLQGRQETQYF.

Details on this clone: Germline is not matched at one junction end, which may reflect a read error. The rearrangement links TRBV7-7 to TRBJ2-1, with D possibly called TRBD1 or TRBD2 (5 bases each). Looked up from germline, CDR1 is SSHAT and CDR2 is FNYEAQ (reference sequence). The CDR3 consists of 13 residues. As DNA, the CDR3 is TGTGCTAGCAGCTCCTGGGGGACGGATGAGCAGTTCTTC. Translated, it gives CASSSWGTDEQFF.

This chain uses TRBV15 with TRBJ2-2, with 11 nucleotides matching TRBD1. This CDR3 contains 17 residues. In germline, CDR1 is LNHNV, CDR2 YYDKDF (reference sequence). J gave up 4 bases and V 2 bases, and 6 bases lay outside the gene matches. The chain's CDR3 is CATSRSLGQGVTGELFF. The CDR3 DNA sequence: TGTGCCACCAGCAGATCGTTGGGACAGGGGGTCACCGGGGAGCTGTTTTTT.

The chain joins TRBV6-1 to TRBJ2-1; unclear D gene. V dropped 6 bases and J dropped 0 bases, with 12 bases sitting between them. The CDR3 is 15 residues long. CDR1 MNHNS and CDR2 SASEGT come from the germline V gene. The CDR3 nucleotides read TGTGCCAGCAGGGTCAGCCCGAGCTCCTACAATGAGCAGTTCTTC. It translates to CASRVSPSSYNEQFF.

The chain recombines TRBV29-1 with TRBJ2-1; 9 bases map to TRBD2. The CDR3 length is 14 residues. With V trimmed by 4 bases and J by 8 bases, 9 bases remained unmatched. Germline-derived CDR1 and CDR2 are SQVTM and ANQGSEA. CDR3 DNA sequence: TGCAGCGTTGTCCCGGCGGGAGGGGTGCATGAGCAGTTCTTC. Amino acids: CSVVPAGGVHEQFF.

The gene calls are TRBV2 and TRBJ1-5; 7 bases map to TRBD1. CDR3 length: 14 amino acids. Germline V gene data show CDR1 as SNHLY and CDR2 as FYNNEI. Trimming at V came to 7 bases and at J to 5 bases, leaving 8 bases not matched to a gene. CDR3 loop: CASTTAGGHQPQHF. CDR3 DNA: TGTGCCAGCACGACTGCAGGGGGGCATCAGCCCCAGCATTTT.

V gene TRBV10-3 combines with J gene TRBJ2-3; D unclear. Germline V lookup: CDR1 ENHRY, CDR2 SYGVKD. The CDR3 totals 15 residues. Trimming cost V 3 bases and J 2 bases, with 12 bases left between them. CDR3 region: CAISDRNFFTDTQYF. The CDR3 region has the DNA TGTGCCATCAGTGACAGGAATTTCTTCACAGATACGCAGTATTTT.

This sequence joins TRBV4-3 and TRBJ1-5; 8 nucleotides align to TRBD1. The CDR3 consists of 15 residues. Per the germline V gene, CDR1 is LGHNA and CDR2 is YSLEER. V shed 1 base and J 7 bases; nucleotides not matched to a gene: 6. The DNA for the CDR3 is TGCGCCAGCAGCCAAGGGTTGGCAGGGGGCCAGCCCCAGCATTTT. It codes for CASSQGLAGGQPQHF.

With regard to this clone: Other nucleotide sequences in the sample specify the same CDR3. This chain links TRBV18 with TRBJ2-5; D not certain. The V end was cut by 3 bases, the J end by 3 bases, with 8 bases between. CDR3 length: 13 residues. Germline values: CDR1 KGHSH, CDR2 LQKENI. CDR3 region: CASSPVGEETQYF. In nucleotides, the CDR3 is TGTGCCAGCTCACCGGTCGGTGAAGAGACCCAGTACTTC.

The V and J genes are TRBV29-1 and TRBJ2-7, with D possibly being TRBD2 (5 bases). This CDR3 is built from 14 residues. Trimming cost V 4 bases and J 0 bases, with 13 bases left between them. The germline V gene has CDR1 SQVTM and CDR2 ANQGSEA. CDR3 sequence (DNA): TGCAGCGTTGTTGATCAGCGGAGCTCCTACGAGCAGTACTTC. This sequence encodes CSVVDQRSSYEQYF.

This chain connects TRBV5-4 to TRBJ2-2; a weak D match, TRBD2 (6 bases). CDR3 length: 16 amino acids. CDR1 and CDR2 from the germline V gene are SGHNT and YYREEE (reference sequence). The ends were cut back, 2 bases at V and 5 bases at J, with 16 bases in the middle. The CDR3 DNA sequence: TGTGCCAGCAGCTTCCATAGCGGAGGAGGAACCGGGGAGCTGTTTTTT. Residues: CASSFHSGGGTGELFF.

The chain uses TRBV9 and TRBJ2-5; 8 nucleotides match TRBD1. The CDR3 is 16 residues long. Germline V lookup: CDR1 SGDLS, CDR2 YYNGEE. Germline trimming cut 0 bases from V and 5 bases from J; bases unmatched to any gene: 9. For the CDR3, the DNA is TGTGCCAGCAGCGTAGGAGGCAGGGGGCTGATGGAGACCCAGTACTTC. It translates to CASSVGGRGLMETQYF.

This chain joins TRBV18 and TRBJ2-3; tentative D call: TRBD2 (5 bases). Germline loops: CDR1 KGHSH, CDR2 LQKENI. This CDR3 region has 16 residues. Deletions cut 8 bases from V and 2 bases from J, with 20 bases between. The CDR3 loop is CASPKAGSLVTDTQYF. CDR3 DNA: TGTGCCAGCCCAAAGGCGGGTAGCCTGGTCACAGATACGCAGTATTTT.

This chain joins TRBV5-1 and TRBJ2-6, with D perhaps being TRBD1 or TRBD2 (5 bases each). V was trimmed by 4 bases and J by 1 base, leaving 15 bases between them. This CDR3 comprises 17 residues. From germline, CDR1 is SGHRS and CDR2 YFSETQ. The CDR3 is CASSANLGVSGANVLTF. The CDR3 DNA follows: TGCGCCAGCAGCGCGAATTTGGGGGTTTCTGGGGCCAACGTCCTGACTTTC.

The V and J genes are TRBV18 and TRBJ2-7; TRBD2 matches at 10 bases. CDR1 is KGHSH, CDR2 LQKENI, per germline. J gave up 1 base and V 1 base, and 4 bases lay outside the gene matches. The CDR3 spans 16 residues. The CDR3 loop is CASSPQAGGPSYEQYF. In DNA, the CDR3 is TGTGCCAGCTCACCACAAGCGGGAGGGCCTTCCTACGAGCAGTACTTC.